The 20 T cell receptor beta chains below all came from one sample that was sequenced in a study of blood T cell repertoires in COVID-19. Sequencing was performed with immunoSEQ multiplex PCR; in TCRdb, only in-frame clones are kept and a portion is missing. The profile shows 200,000 to 250,000 clones, around 84% of them singletons. What was sequenced was peripheral blood. The origin of the receptors is a woman between 40 and 55 years old who had recovered from COVID-19.

V usage is TRBV4-2 and J usage is TRBJ2-7; possibly TRBD2 for D (7 bases). V dropped 1 base and J dropped 4 bases, with 17 bases sitting between them. The CDR3 contains 16 residues. The germline V gene encodes CDR1 LGHNA and CDR2 YNFKEQ. As DNA, the CDR3 is TGTGCCAGCAGCCAAGCCCTCGGCGGGGGCTATTACGAGCAGTACTTC. It yields the protein CASSQALGGGYYEQYF.

The chain has TRBV13 and TRBJ2-3, with 11 bases fitting TRBD1. There are 17 residues in the CDR3. V gave up 1 base and J gave up 3 bases; unmatched junction bases: 6. Germline CDR1 is PRHDT and CDR2 is FYEKMQ (reference sequence). The DNA of the CDR3 is TGTGCCAGCAGCTTAGAGTGGGACAGGGGGTTGACAGATACGCAGTATTTT. Translation gives CASSLEWDRGLTDTQYF.

The CDR3, as DNA: TGTGCCATCAGTGAGGGGGCAGAAGCTAACTATGGCTACACCTTC. Protein sequence: CAISEGAEANYGYTF. The chain carries TRBV10-3 and TRBJ1-2; possibly TRBD1 for D (5 bases). The CDR3 has 15 residues. CDR1 is ENHRY and CDR2 is SYGVKD in the germline V gene. Trimming shortened V by 2 bases and J by 0 bases, and 10 bases separated the two germline ends.

The rearrangement links TRBV27 to TRBJ1-6; 9 bases match TRBD1. This CDR3 has 14 amino acids. Germline V CDR1 and CDR2: MNHEY, SMNVEV (reference sequence). V lost 4 bases and J lost 10; bases outside the gene matches: 5. The CDR3 nucleotides are TGTGCCAGCAGTTACGGACAGGGGATGTCACCCCTCCACTTT. It encodes CASSYGQGMSPLHF.

In its sample, this clone was seen a few times. The CDR3 bases are TGTGCCAGCAGCCCTCGATTCGGGGGGGATGCCGGGGAGCTGTTTTTT. It translates to CASSPRFGGDAGELFF. J is TRBJ2-2 and V is TRBV11-3; 8 bases map to TRBD2. This CDR3 region has 16 residues. The J segment lost 6 bases and the V segment lost 5 bases, leaving 11 bases of the junction unmatched. The germline V gene encodes CDR1 SGHNT and CDR2 YENEEA.

The CDR3 here is CASSRHQETQYF. The CDR3 DNA reads as TGTGCCAGCAGCCGTCACCAAGAGACCCAGTACTTC. This chain joins TRBV7-2 and TRBJ2-5; D is unclear. Trimming stripped 5 bases from V and 0 bases from J, with 4 bases between. The CDR3 totals 12 residues. Germline values: CDR1 SGHTA, CDR2 FQGNSA. The complete variable domain, with remaining parts taken from reference TRBV7-2 and TRBJ2-5, reads GAGVSQSPSNKVTEKGKDVELRCDPISGHTALYWYRQSLGQGLEFLIYFQGNSAPDKSGLPSDRFSAERTGGSVSTLTIQRTQQEDSAVYLCASSRHQETQYFGPGTRLLVL.

The genes are TRBV28 and TRBJ1-1; D is possibly TRBD1 (6 bases). Trimming took off 1 base at V and 2 bases at J, with 14 bases between the two ends. Germline V gene data show CDR1 as MDHEN and CDR2 as SYDVKM. There are 16 residues in the CDR3. In DNA form, the CDR3 reads TGTGCCAGCAGTTTATTCGTGGGGGCCAGCAACACTGAAGCTTTCTTT. Its translation is CASSLFVGASNTEAFF.

This chain uses TRBV21-1 with TRBJ2-3; the listed D gene, TRBD1, was not tested against the DNA. TRBV21-1 is listed as a pseudogene. The CDR3 totals 21 residues. The DNA of the CDR3 is TGTGCCAGCAGCAAATTCCCGACGGACAGGGAGGGTCTGGGATGCACAGATACGCAGTATTTT. It encodes CASSKFPTDREGLGCTDTQYF.

The rearrangement links TRBV4-2 to TRBJ2-1, with a weak D call TRBD1 (5 bases). This CDR3 is 19 amino acids long. Looked up from germline, CDR1 is LGHNA and CDR2 is YNFKEQ. Trimming left V 4 bases short and J 0 bases short, with 22 bases between. The DNA of the CDR3 is TGTGCCAGCAGCCGTCACCTTACAGGAAAAACAAGCTCCTACAATGAGCAGTTCTTC. This translates into CASSRHLTGKTSSYNEQFF.

The chain uses TRBV7-9 and TRBJ1-1; tentatively, D is TRBD1 (5 bases). CDR3 size: 14 residues. V shed 3 bases and J shed 4 bases, with 12 bases lying between them. Germline-derived CDR1 and CDR2 are SEHNR and FQNEAQ (reference sequence). CDR3 amino acids: CASSFRGDGTEAFF. The CDR3 bases are TGTGCCAGCAGCTTCCGGGGGGATGGCACTGAAGCTTTCTTT. Supplemented by reference TRBV7-9 and TRBJ1-1, the full variable domain reads DTGVSQNPRHKITKRGQNVTFRCDPISEHNRLYWYRQTLGQGPEFLTYFQNEAQLEKSRLLSDRFSAERPKGSFSTLEIQRTEQGDSAMYLCASSFRGDGTEAFFGQGTRLTVV.

The sample holds a few counts of this clone. J is TRBJ2-2 and V is TRBV6-2 or TRBV6-3; 14 bases match TRBD2. With 4 bases clipped from V and 3 bases from J, the junction kept 10 bases outside the gene matches. Germline CDR1 MNHEY, CDR2 SVGEGT. This CDR3 spans 19 amino acids. The CDR3 DNA reads as TGTGCCAGCAGTTCTTCCCCGACTAGCGGGGGGGGCTACACCGGGGAGCTGTTTTTT. It is translated as CASSSSPTSGGGYTGELFF.

Worth noting for this clone: Different DNA sequences within this sample yield the same CDR3. This chain links TRBV7-2 with TRBJ2-3; tentative D call: TRBD2 (6 bases). The CDR3 sequence is 14 residues long. The germline V and J ends were trimmed by 2 bases and 1 base, with 7 bases remaining between them. Germline V lookup: CDR1 SGHTA, CDR2 FQGNSA. This CDR3 reads CASSLSGGTDTQYF. The CDR3 DNA follows: TGTGCCAGCAGCTTATCGGGGGGCACAGATACGCAGTATTTT.

The CDR3 is CASSGDTYTEAFF. CDR3 coding DNA: TGTGCCAGCAGCGGGGACACCTACACTGAAGCTTTCTTT. The chain combines TRBV2 with TRBJ1-1, with a weak D call TRBD1 (6 bases). Germline CDR1 SNHLY, CDR2 FYNNEI. Trimming pared 6 bases from V and 3 bases from J, leaving 11 bases between. This CDR3 is built from 13 residues.

V and J are TRBV27 and TRBJ1-1, with 8 bases fitting TRBD1. The J segment lost 10 bases and the V segment lost 5 bases, leaving 9 bases of the junction unmatched. Germline lookup yields CDR1 MNHEY and CDR2 SMNVEV (reference sequence). The CDR3 extends over 13 amino acids. CDR3 in amino acids: CASSRGQAFIAFF. CDR3 in DNA: TGTGCCAGCAGTAGGGGACAGGCCTTTATAGCTTTCTTT.

V and J are TRBV9 and TRBJ2-4; 8 bases match TRBD1. Germline V lookup: CDR1 SGDLS, CDR2 YYNGEE. CDR3 length: 14 residues. V lost 3 bases, J lost 8 bases, and 7 bases stayed unmatched. CDR3 DNA sequence: TGTGCCAGCAGCGCCTCAGGACAGGGTGACATTCAGTACTTC. This translates into CASSASGQGDIQYF.

This clone has a count of ten or more. The J gene is TRBJ2-6, the V gene TRBV28, with TRBD1 matching over 7 bases. The CDR3 contains 15 residues. Germline V lookup: CDR1 MDHEN, CDR2 SYDVKM. J was trimmed by 4 bases and V by 6 bases; bases with no gene match: 6. The CDR3 region is CASSHRGPGANVLTF. The CDR3 DNA reads TGTGCCAGCAGCCACAGGGGCCCCGGGGCCAACGTCCTGACTTTC.

The chain couples TRBV25-1 to TRBJ1-2, with D perhaps matching TRBD1 (5 bases). Germline CDR1 MGHDK, CDR2 SYGVNS. CDR3 length equals 16 residues. Trimming took 6 bases from V and 0 from J, leaving 17 bases between them. This CDR3 reads CASSVGGDGANYGYTF. The CDR3 DNA follows: TGTGCCAGCAGCGTTGGGGGGGACGGGGCTAACTATGGCTACACCTTC.

V and J are TRBV27 and TRBJ2-7, with 7 bases lining up with TRBD1. CDR1 and CDR2 from the germline V gene are MNHEY and SMNVEV (reference sequence). The CDR3 sequence is 18 residues long. V was pared by 2 bases and J by 0 bases, with 13 bases of the junction left unmatched. The CDR3 sequence: CASSLRMRGTDSSYEQYF. The CDR3 coding sequence is TGTGCCAGCAGTTTAAGGATGAGGGGGACAGACAGCTCCTACGAGCAGTACTTC.

This clone has a handful of counts. Other DNA sequences in the same sample also yield this CDR3. The V and J genes are TRBV6-5 and TRBJ1-1; D gene uncertain. Germline V gene lookup returns CDR1 MNHEY and CDR2 SVGAGI. Trimming left V 3 bases short and J 7 bases short, with 6 bases between. The CDR3 totals 11 residues. The CDR3 bases are TGTGCCAGCAGTTATCGAGGTGAAGCTTTCTTT. Translated: CASSYRGEAFF.

CDR3 loop: CATSGGGTTDTQYF. CDR3 in DNA: TGTGCCACCTCAGGGGGCGGAACCACAGATACGCAGTATTTT. The J gene is TRBJ2-3, the V gene TRBV24-1, with TRBD1 matching over 8 bases. Germline CDR1 is KGHDR and CDR2 is SFDVKD. The length of the CDR3 is 14 residues. V trimming: 9 bases; J trimming: 2 bases; junction bases outside the gene matches: 6.